The clone carrying this T cell receptor beta chain was counted between two and nine times. Mouse germline and gene names are used. The read gets to within 4 residues of the CDR3 end, and the germline J gene fills in the rest. Germline CDR1 reads NSHNY; CDR2 reads SYGAGN. This CDR3 is 15 amino acids long. Trimming left V 1 base short and J 3 bases short, with 13 bases between. Time point of the sample: mouse skin 6 weeks after grafting, around onset of hair loss. Recipient mice gave skin biopsies at grafting and 3 and 6 weeks later. The data were obtained in a study of CD8+ T cells in alopecia areata. Extraction and reverse transcription of RNA yielded cDNA as the sequencing template. Profiled with immunoSEQ multiplex PCR; TCRdb holds only in-frame clones, not every one. Recorded here are more than 1,500 clones, none singletons.

The sequence was collected from a C3H/HeJ mouse with alopecia areata. MHC haplotype: H2-k. The sequenced sample was skin, obtained at week 6. The chain links TRBV13-1 to TRBJ1-2; TRBD1 might be the D (6 bases). The CDR3 bases that were read are TGTGCCAGCAGTGATATGGTGACAGGCGACTCC. This gives the protein CASSDMVTGDS. The whole CDR3 protein is CASSDMVTGDSDYTF.